Listed below are T cell receptor beta chains from one sample, sequenced in a study of OX40 agonist ivuxolimab in advanced cancers. The repertoire was sequenced with immunoSEQ multiplex PCR; TCRdb's copy has only in-frame clones and lacks some. The sample holds 70,000 to 90,000 clones, roughly nine tenths seen once. The sequenced sample was CD4+ or CD8+ T cells sorted from blood, obtained in a trial of the OX40 agonist ivuxolimab. The source of these receptors is an adult with an advanced solid tumor such as melanoma, head and neck, liver or kidney cancer. Both conserved end residues are part of each CDR3. The order of the fields is J gene, V gene, clone size, D gene, CDR3 DNA, CDR3 protein. The D gene is left open where the match is weak. The size entry is marked missing in some rows and otherwise reads once, few, many or a size class.

TRBJ2-2 TRBV9 - TRBD2 TGTGCCAGCAGCGTAGTAAGTAGCGGGGGCACCGGGGAGCTGTTTTTT CASSVVSSGGTGELFF
TRBJ1-4 TRBV21-1 once - TGTGCCAGCAGCAGACAGGGGTCGGAAGGCACTAATGAAAAACTGTTTTTT CASSRQGSEGTNEKLFF
TRBJ1-2 TRBV18 once TRBD1 TGTGCCAGCTCACCACAGTCGGGACAGGGGTTATATGGCTACACCTTC CASSPQSGQGLYGYTF
TRBJ2-3 TRBV7-9 once - TGTGCCAGCAGCTTAAGAGACATAAGCACAGATACGCAGTATTTT CASSLRDISTDTQYF
TRBJ1-1 TRBV7-8 few - TGTGCCAGCAGCTTGTTCAGAGCGAACACTGAAGCTTTCTTT CASSLFRANTEAFF
TRBJ1-2 TRBV5-1 - TRBD1 TGCGCCAGCAGCTTGCTGACAGGGAACTATGGCTACACCTTC CASSLLTGNYGYTF
TRBJ2-1 TRBV9 few - TGTGCCAGCAGCGAACCCCCCTTGGGGGATGAGCAGTTCTTC CASSEPPLGDEQFF
TRBJ2-7 TRBV27 - TRBD1 TGTGCCAGCAGGGGACAGGAAACCTACGAGCAGTACTTC CASRGQETYEQYF
TRBJ2-3 TRBV19 - TRBD2 TGTGCCAGTAGTTGGACTAGCGGGAGGGCCTATTTTGCAGATACGCAGTATTTT CASSWTSGRAYFADTQYF
TRBJ2-1 TRBV7-9 once - TGTGCCACCCAACAAGTGGGGTTCGGCAATGAGCAGTTCTTC CATQQVGFGNEQFF
TRBJ1-2 TRBV7-2 - - TGTGCCAGCAGCTTAGACTCCGGGTACTATGGCTACACCTTC CASSLDSGYYGYTF
TRBJ1-3 TRBV29-1 - - TGCAGCACACAGGGCCCCTCTGGAAACACCATATATTTT CSTQGPSGNTIYF
TRBJ1-1 TRBV11-3 - TRBD1 TGTGCCAGCAACCAGGGGGCGGGGAGCACTGAAGCTTTCTTT CASNQGAGSTEAFF
TRBJ2-7 TRBV5-1 once TRBD1 TGCGCCAGCAGCTTTGCGACAGGGGATGGCGAGCAGTACTTC CASSFATGDGEQYF
TRBJ2-5 TRBV10-3 - - TGTGCCATCAGTGATGGGGGCCAAGAGACCCAGTACTTC CAISDGGQETQYF
TRBJ2-3 TRBV7-3 - - TGTGCCAGCAGCTCAAGCGGGTTAATGACAGATACGCAGTATTTT CASSSSGLMTDTQYF
TRBJ1-1 TRBV4-1 - - TGCGCCAGCAGCCAAGGCAGGGTTGGTACTGAAGCTTTCTTT CASSQGRVGTEAFF
TRBJ1-2 TRBV19 - - TGTGCCAGTAGCTTAGGGGTCGGCACCTATGGCTACACCTTC CASSLGVGTYGYTF
TRBJ1-1 TRBV6-5 - - TGTGCCAGCAGCCCCACCCCGACAAGGAACACTGAAGCTTTCTTT CASSPTPTRNTEAFF
TRBJ2-7 TRBV11-2 - - TGTGCCAGCAGCTTAATGGAGCTCCCAGGGTACGAGCAGTACTTC CASSLMELPGYEQYF
TRBJ1-2 TRBV4-1 - - TGCGCCAGCAGCCAGCAGGGGAACTATGGCTACACCTTC CASSQQGNYGYTF
TRBJ2-7 TRBV10-2 - - TGCGCCAGCAGTGAGCAGAGCTCCTACGAGCAGTACTTC CASSEQSSYEQYF
TRBJ2-3 TRBV14 - - TGTGCCAGCAGCCAAGCGCTCAGGGTGAGCGCAGATACGCAGTATTTT CASSQALRVSADTQYF
TRBJ2-1 TRBV4-2 - TRBD2 TGTGCCAGCAGCCAAGAACTAGCGGAGCCAAATGAGCAGTTCTTC CASSQELAEPNEQFF
TRBJ2-1 TRBV19 - TRBD2 TGTGCCAGTAGTCTATTAGCGGGAGGGGCACACAATGAGCAGTTCTTC CASSLLAGGAHNEQFF
TRBJ2-1 TRBV6-1 - TRBD1 TGTGCCAGCACCAAAAGGTTGGGACAGGACAATGAGCAGTTCTTC CASTKRLGQDNEQFF
TRBJ1-1 TRBV27 - - TGTGCCAGCAGTTCGGGGGGGATGCACACTGAAGCTTTCTTT CASSSGGMHTEAFF
TRBJ1-3 TRBV7-9 - TRBD1 TGTGCCAGCAGCTTAGCCCAGGGGGCGTTGGGAAACACCATATATTTT CASSLAQGALGNTIYF
TRBJ2-7 TRBV30 - - TGTGCCTGGAGTGGTCTAGACAGGTCTTACGAGCAGTACTTC CAWSGLDRSYEQYF
TRBJ2-3 TRBV4-1 - - TGCGCCAGCAGCCCCTCGACTAGTTCAGATACGCAGTATTTT CASSPSTSSDTQYF
TRBJ1-1 TRBV27 - - TGTGCCAGCAGTTCACAGGGGAACACTGAAGCTTTCTTT CASSSQGNTEAFF
TRBJ1-2 TRBV21-1 once - TGTGCCAGCAGCAAAGTATTATTAGAAGGGGCTTTCTATGGCTACACCTTC CASSKVLLEGAFYGYTF
TRBJ1-4 TRBV11-3 - - TGTGCCAGCAGCCCCTGGAGGGAGGGCGAAGAAAAACTGTTTTTT CASSPWREGEEKLFF
TRBJ1-2 TRBV28 once - TGTGCCAGCAGTGGGACTCAGGGTATCAGCTATGGCTACACCTTC CASSGTQGISYGYTF
TRBJ1-2 TRBV7-3 - - TGTGCCAGCAGCCCCCGGGGAGATTATGGCTACACCTTC CASSPRGDYGYTF
TRBJ1-1 TRBV5-6 - - TGTGCCAGCAGCTCAGGGGTTTCTGAAGCTTTCTTT CASSSGVSEAFF
TRBJ1-1 TRBV19 - - TGTGCCAGTAGTATATCCGGGGGGCCCACTGAAGCTTTCTTT CASSISGGPTEAFF
TRBJ2-1 TRBV7-9 - TRBD2 TGTGCCAGCAGCTGGGGGGCCGTTAGCGGGAGCTCCTACAATGAGCAGTTCTTC CASSWGAVSGSSYNEQFF
TRBJ1-2 TRBV6-5 - - TGTGCCAGCAGCCCAGCCCTCAACTATGGCTACACCTTC CASSPALNYGYTF
TRBJ2-1 TRBV7-8 - TRBD2 TGTGCCAGCAGCTTAACCGGGACTAGAAACTACAATGAGCAGTTCTTC CASSLTGTRNYNEQFF
TRBJ2-7 TRBV19 - TRBD2 TGTGCCAGTAGTATAGGGCTAGCGGGCTACGAGCAGTACTTC CASSIGLAGYEQYF
TRBJ2-1 TRBV11-2 - - TGTGCCAGCAGCCATCCAATTCTCTCGGTGGGTGAGAGGGACAATGAGCAGTTCTTC CASSHPILSVGERDNEQFF
TRBJ2-1 TRBV4-2 - TRBD2 TGTGCCAGCAGCCAAGATGGACTAGCGGGAGTAGGGTCCTACAATGAGCAGTTCTTC CASSQDGLAGVGSYNEQFF
TRBJ2-7 TRBV19 - TRBD2 TGTGCCAGTAGGGGGAGGACTAGCGGGGCGTACGAGCAGTACTTC CASRGRTSGAYEQYF
TRBJ2-7 TRBV29-1 - TRBD2 TGCAGCGTAGCTATAGCGGGGAGGAACTACGAGCAGTACTTC CSVAIAGRNYEQYF
TRBJ1-3 TRBV7-9 - - TGTGCCAGCAGCTTAGAGGGGGACGCTCATAACTCTGGAAACACCATATATTTT CASSLEGDAHNSGNTIYF
TRBJ1-2 TRBV7-6 - - TGTGCCAGCAGCTTAGGCCGGAACCCATTCGATGGCTACACCTTC CASSLGRNPFDGYTF
TRBJ1-1 TRBV13 - - TGTGCCGGACGGCGGGGGGCGAACACTGAAGCTTTCTTT CAGRRGANTEAFF
TRBJ1-1 TRBV29-1 - - TGCAGCGTTGGTATGGTGGCAACGAACACTGAAGCTTTCTTT CSVGMVATNTEAFF
TRBJ2-2 TRBV11-3 - - TGTGCCAGCAGCTTAGATTTTGGGCCCCGGGAGCTGTTTTTT CASSLDFGPRELFF
TRBJ2-7 TRBV29-1 - TRBD1 TGCAGCGTGCGAAGGACAGGGCGCTACGAGCAGTACTTC CSVRRTGRYEQYF
TRBJ2-7 TRBV4-1 once - TGCGCCAGCAGCCAAGCTACCGGACAGAGGAACCCCTACGAGCAGTACTTC CASSQATGQRNPYEQYF
TRBJ2-1 TRBV7-3 - - TGTGCCAGCAGCCCAACGCCGGGGCGATACAATGAGCAGTTCTTC CASSPTPGRYNEQFF
TRBJ2-7 TRBV6-5 few TRBD2 TGTGCCAGCATCCTTAGCGGGATCTCCTACGAGCAGTACTTC CASILSGISYEQYF
TRBJ1-1 TRBV29-1 - - TGCAGCGTTGATGAGACTGGAGCTTTCTTT CSVDETGAFF
TRBJ2-7 TRBV4-1 - - TGCGCCAGCAGCCAAGAATATATAGGGGGACTGGTCCCCTACGAGCAGTACTTC CASSQEYIGGLVPYEQYF
TRBJ1-1 TRBV7-9 once - TGTGCCAGCAGCACCCGAGGGGCCGGGGATAAGTCTGAAGCTTTCTTT CASSTRGAGDKSEAFF
TRBJ2-7 TRBV11-2 - - TGTGCCAGCAGCTTATTCGATCTGAGCTCCTACGAGCAGTACTTC CASSLFDLSSYEQYF